This T cell receptor beta chain stems from a study of T cell changes during pregnancy in multiple sclerosis. Generated by immunoSEQ multiplex PCR, the TCRdb table keeps only in-frame clones and is missing some. The sample consists of some 80,000 clones, roughly 94% of them appearing once. From germline, CDR1 is SEHNR and CDR2 FQNEAQ (reference sequence). This CDR3 is built from 16 residues. V gave up 5 bases and J gave up 5 bases; unmatched junction bases: 7. J is TRBJ2-5 and V is TRBV7-9; TRBD2 agrees at 14 bases. This sequence originates from a female donor with multiple sclerosis, enrolled in a pregnancy study. The material was peripheral blood, obtained before pregnancy. For the CDR3, the DNA is TGTGCCAGCAGCGCGCGGACTAGCGGGAGGAGGGAGACCCAGTACTTC. Its translation is CASSARTSGRRETQYF.